This T cell receptor beta chain was recovered during a study of Ad26.COV2.S vaccination and SARS-CoV-2 variants. The wider study: Intramuscular Ad26.COV2.S doses were given once or twice, 56 days apart. Study-wide results and limits: Compared with placebo recipients, vaccine recipients had higher spike-specific TCR breadth.

This clone was seen just once. Its antigen is currently unknown. Treatment in this sample: approximately 18 received Ad26.COV2.S at low or high dose, single or two shots; about 5 received placebo; per-sample allocation not given. Sampling took place 63 days after the first vaccine or placebo injection. Within Boston, the person who donated was an adult of 18-55 years. Method: immunoSEQ multiplex PCR; TCRdb's copy keeps in-frame clones and lacks some. The sample has 350,000 to 500,000 clones, around 89% seen once. J lost 1 base, V lost 0 bases, and 15 bases had no gene match. Per germline, CDR1 MGHRA and CDR2 YSYEKL. This CDR3 comprises 21 residues.

This sequence originates from a person aged 18-60 years who received the Ad26.COV2.S COVID-19 vaccine or a placebo. The chain recombines TRBV4-1 with TRBJ2-3, with 11 bases lining up with TRBD2. The sample consisted of peripheral blood, taken in a trial of Ad26.COV2.S vaccine versus placebo. The CDR3 DNA sequence: TGCGCCAGCAGCCAAGAACCCTCTCTAGCGGGGGGCCGGATCGGCACAGATACGCAGTATTTT. This codes for CASSQEPSLAGGRIGTDTQYF.